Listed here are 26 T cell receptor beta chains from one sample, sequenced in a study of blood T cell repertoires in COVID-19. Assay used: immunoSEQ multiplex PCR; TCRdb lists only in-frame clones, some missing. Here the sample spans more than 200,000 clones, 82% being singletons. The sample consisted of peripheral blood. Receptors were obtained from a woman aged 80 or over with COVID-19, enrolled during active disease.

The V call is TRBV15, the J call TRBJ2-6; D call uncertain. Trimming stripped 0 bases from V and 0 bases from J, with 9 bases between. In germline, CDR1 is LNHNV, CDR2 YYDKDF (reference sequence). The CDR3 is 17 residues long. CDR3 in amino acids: CATSREVGASGANVLTF. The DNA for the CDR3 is TGTGCCACCAGCAGAGAAGTCGGTGCCTCTGGGGCCAACGTCCTGACTTTC.

CDR3 amino acids: CASSPGTGVGYTF. As DNA, the CDR3 is TGTGCCAGCAGCCCAGGGACAGGGGTCGGCTACACCTTC. The rearrangement links TRBV7-9 to TRBJ1-2; 10 nucleotides agree with TRBD1. The CDR3 sequence is 13 residues long. Looked up from germline, CDR1 is SEHNR and CDR2 is FQNEAQ (reference sequence). V was pared by 5 bases and J by 8 bases, with 5 bases of the junction left unmatched.

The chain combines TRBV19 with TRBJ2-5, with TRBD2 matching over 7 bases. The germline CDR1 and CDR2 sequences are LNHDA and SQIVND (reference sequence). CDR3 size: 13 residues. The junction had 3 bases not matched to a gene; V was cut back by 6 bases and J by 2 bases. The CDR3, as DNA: TGTGCCAGTAGCTGGACTAGTCAAGAGACCCAGTACTTC. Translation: CASSWTSQETQYF.

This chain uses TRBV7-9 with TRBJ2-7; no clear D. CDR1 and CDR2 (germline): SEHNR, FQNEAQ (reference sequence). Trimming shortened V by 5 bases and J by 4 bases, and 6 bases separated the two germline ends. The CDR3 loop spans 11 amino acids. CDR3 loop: CASSTEYEQYF. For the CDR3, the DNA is TGTGCCAGCAGCACGGAGTACGAGCAGTACTTC.

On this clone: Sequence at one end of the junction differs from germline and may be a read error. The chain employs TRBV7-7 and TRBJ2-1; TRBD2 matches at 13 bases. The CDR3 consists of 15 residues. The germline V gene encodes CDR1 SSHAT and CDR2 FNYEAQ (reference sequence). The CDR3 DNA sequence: TGTGCTAGCAGCCTAGGGACTAGCGGGACAAATGAGCAGTTCTTC. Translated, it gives CASSLGTSGTNEQFF. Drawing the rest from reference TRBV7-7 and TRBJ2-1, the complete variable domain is GAGVSQSPRYKVTKRGQDVTLRCDPISSHATLYWYQQALGQGPEFLTYFNYEAQPDKSGLPSDRFSAERPEGSISTLTIQRTEQRDSAMYRCASSLGTSGTNEQFFGPGTRLTVL.

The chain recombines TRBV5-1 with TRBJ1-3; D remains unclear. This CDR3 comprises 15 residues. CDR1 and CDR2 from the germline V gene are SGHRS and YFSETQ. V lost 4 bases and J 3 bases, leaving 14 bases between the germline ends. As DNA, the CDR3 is TGCGCCAGCAGCCATCCCGGGTTAGGTGGAAACACCATATATTTT. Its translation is CASSHPGLGGNTIYF.

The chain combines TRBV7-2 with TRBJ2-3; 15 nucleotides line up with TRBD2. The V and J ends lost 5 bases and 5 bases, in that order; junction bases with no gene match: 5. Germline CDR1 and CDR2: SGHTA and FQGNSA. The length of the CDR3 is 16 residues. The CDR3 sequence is CASSPGLAGGEDTQYF. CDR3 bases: TGTGCCAGCAGCCCGGGACTAGCGGGAGGAGAAGATACGCAGTATTTT.

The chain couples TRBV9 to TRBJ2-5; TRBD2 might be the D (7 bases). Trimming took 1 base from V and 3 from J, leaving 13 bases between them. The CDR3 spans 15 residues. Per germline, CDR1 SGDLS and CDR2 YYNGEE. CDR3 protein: CASSVRAGQKETQYF. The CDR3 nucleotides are TGTGCCAGCAGCGTACGAGCGGGACAAAAAGAGACCCAGTACTTC.

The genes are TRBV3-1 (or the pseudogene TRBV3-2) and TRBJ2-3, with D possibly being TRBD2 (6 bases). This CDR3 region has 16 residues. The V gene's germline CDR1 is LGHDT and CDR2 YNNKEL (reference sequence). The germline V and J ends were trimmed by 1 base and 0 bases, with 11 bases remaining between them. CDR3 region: CASSQASGRSTDTQYF. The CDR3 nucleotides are TGTGCCAGCAGCCAAGCGAGCGGGCGTAGCACAGATACGCAGTATTTT.

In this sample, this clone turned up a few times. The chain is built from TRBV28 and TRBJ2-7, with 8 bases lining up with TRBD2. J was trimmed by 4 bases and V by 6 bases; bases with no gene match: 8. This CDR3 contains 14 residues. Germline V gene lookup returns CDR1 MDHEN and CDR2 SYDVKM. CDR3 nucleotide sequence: TGTGCCAGCAGCATTAGCGGGAAGCCTTACGAGCAGTACTTC. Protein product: CASSISGKPYEQYF. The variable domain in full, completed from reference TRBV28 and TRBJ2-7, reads DVKVTQSSRYLVKRTGEKVFLECVQDMDHENMFWYRQDPGLGLRLIYFSYDVKMKEKGDIPEGYSVSREKKERFSLILESASTNQTSMYLCASSISGKPYEQYFGPGTRLTVT.

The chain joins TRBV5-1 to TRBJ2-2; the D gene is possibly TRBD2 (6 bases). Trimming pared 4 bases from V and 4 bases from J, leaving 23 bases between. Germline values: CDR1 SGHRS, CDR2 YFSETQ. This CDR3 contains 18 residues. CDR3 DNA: TGCGCCAGCAGCCTCGAAATACTAGCAGCCCGCGGCACCGGGGAGCTGTTTTTT. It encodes CASSLEILAARGTGELFF.

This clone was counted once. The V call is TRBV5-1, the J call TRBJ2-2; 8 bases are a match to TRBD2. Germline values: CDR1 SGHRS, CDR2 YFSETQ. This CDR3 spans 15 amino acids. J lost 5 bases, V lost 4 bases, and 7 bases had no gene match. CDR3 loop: CASSPGGAGTGELFF. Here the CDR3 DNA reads TGCGCCAGCAGCCCCGGGGGGGCCGGGACCGGGGAGCTGTTTTTT.

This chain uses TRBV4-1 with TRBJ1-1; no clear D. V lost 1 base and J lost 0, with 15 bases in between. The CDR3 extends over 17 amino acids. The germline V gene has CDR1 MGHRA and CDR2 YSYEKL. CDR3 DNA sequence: TGCGCCAGCAGCCAAGGGGCAGGAACACCTATGAACACTGAAGCTTTCTTT. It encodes CASSQGAGTPMNTEAFF.

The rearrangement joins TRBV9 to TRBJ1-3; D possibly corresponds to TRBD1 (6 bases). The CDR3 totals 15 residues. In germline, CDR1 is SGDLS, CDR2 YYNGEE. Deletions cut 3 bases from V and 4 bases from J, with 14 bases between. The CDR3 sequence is CASSAQRDKGNTIYF. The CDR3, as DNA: TGTGCCAGCAGCGCCCAGCGGGACAAGGGAAACACCATATATTTT.

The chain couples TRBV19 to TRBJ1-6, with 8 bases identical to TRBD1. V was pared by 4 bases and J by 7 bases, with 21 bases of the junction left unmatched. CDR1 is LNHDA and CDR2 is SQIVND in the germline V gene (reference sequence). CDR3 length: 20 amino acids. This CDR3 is CASSRSPTGASNGKNSPLHF. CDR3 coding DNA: TGTGCCAGTAGTAGATCGCCGACAGGGGCCTCTAATGGAAAGAATTCACCCCTCCACTTT.

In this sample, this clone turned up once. The CDR3 sequence is CASSGQSPYGYTF. In nucleotides, the CDR3 is TGTGCCAGTAGTGGACAGAGCCCCTATGGCTACACCTTC. This rearrangement joins TRBV19 to TRBJ1-2; D is possibly TRBD1 (6 bases). CDR1 and CDR2 from the germline V gene are LNHDA and SQIVND (reference sequence). The CDR3 covers 13 residues. Trimming took 5 bases from V and 4 from J, leaving 11 bases between them.

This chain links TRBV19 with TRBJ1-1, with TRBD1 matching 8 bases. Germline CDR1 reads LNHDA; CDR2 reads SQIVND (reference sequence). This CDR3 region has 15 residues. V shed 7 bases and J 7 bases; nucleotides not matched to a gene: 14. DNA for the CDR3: TGTGCCAGTACTCCAGACAGGGGAGGTTCGGTTGAAGCTTTCTTT. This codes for CASTPDRGGSVEAFF.

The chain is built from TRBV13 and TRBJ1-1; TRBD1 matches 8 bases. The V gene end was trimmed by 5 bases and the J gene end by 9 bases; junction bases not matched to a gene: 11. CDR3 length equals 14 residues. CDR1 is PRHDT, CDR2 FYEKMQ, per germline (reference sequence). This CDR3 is CASSRSRGRAQAFF. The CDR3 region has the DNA TGTGCCAGCAGCCGTAGCAGGGGGCGCGCACAAGCTTTCTTT.

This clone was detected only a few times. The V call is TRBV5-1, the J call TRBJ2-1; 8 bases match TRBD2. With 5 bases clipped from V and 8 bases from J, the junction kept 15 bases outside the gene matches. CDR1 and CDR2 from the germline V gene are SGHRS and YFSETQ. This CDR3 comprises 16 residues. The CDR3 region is CASRMDPGLVGDEQFF. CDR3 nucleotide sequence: TGCGCCAGCAGAATGGACCCGGGACTAGTCGGTGATGAGCAGTTCTTC.

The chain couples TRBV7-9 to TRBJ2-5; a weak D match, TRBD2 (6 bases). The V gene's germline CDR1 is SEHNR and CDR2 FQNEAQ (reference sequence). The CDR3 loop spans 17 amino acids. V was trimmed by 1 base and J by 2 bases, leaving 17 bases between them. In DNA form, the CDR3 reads TGTGCCAGCAGCTTAGGTAGGGCTATCGGGAGTCAAGAGACCCAGTACTTC. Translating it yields CASSLGRAIGSQETQYF.

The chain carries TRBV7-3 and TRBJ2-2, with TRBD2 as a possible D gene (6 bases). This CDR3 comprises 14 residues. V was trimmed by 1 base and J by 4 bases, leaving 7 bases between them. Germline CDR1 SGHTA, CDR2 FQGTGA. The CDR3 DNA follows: TGTGCCAGCAGCTTAATAGCGGCCACCGGGGAGCTGTTTTTT. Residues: CASSLIAATGELFF. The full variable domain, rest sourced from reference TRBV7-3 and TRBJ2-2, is GAGVSQTPSNKVTEKGKYVELRCDPISGHTALYWYRQSLGQGPEFLIYFQGTGAADDSGLPNDRFFAVRPEGSVSTLKIQRTERGDSAVYLCASSLIAATGELFFGEGSRLTVL.

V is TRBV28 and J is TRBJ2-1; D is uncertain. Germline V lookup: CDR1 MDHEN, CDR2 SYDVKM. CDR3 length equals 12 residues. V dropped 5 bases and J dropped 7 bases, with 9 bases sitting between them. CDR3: CASSPYRNEQFF. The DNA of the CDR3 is TGTGCCAGCAGTCCCTACAGAAATGAGCAGTTCTTC.

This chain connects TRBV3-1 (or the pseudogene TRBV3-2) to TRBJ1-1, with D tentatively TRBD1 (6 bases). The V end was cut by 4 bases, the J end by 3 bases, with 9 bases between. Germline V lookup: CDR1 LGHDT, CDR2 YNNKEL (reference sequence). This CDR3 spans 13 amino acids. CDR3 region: CASSLQGHTEAFF. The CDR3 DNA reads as TGTGCCAGCAGCCTACAGGGTCACACTGAAGCTTTCTTT.

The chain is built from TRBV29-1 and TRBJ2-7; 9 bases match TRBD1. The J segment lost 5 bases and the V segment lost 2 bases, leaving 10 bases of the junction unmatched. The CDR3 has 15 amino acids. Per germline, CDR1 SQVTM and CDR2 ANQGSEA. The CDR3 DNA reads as TGCAGCGTTGAATGGCGGGGACAGGGAAGGGACGAGCAGTACTTC. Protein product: CSVEWRGQGRDEQYF.

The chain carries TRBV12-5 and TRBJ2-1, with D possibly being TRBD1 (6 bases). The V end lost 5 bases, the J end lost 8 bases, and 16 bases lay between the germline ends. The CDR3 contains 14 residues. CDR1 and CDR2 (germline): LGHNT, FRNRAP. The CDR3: CASGIATGFDEQFF. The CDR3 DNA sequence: TGTGCTAGTGGTATAGCAACAGGGTTCGATGAGCAGTTCTTC.

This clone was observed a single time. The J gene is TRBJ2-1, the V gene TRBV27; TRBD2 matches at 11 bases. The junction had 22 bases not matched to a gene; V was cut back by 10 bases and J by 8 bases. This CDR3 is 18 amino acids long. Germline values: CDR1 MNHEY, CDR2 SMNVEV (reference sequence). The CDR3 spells CATNLPTTPLAGVYEQFF. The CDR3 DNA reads TGTGCCACCAACCTCCCAACAACTCCACTAGCGGGAGTATATGAGCAGTTCTTC.